What follows describes a single T cell receptor beta chain. TCRdb's table, derived via immunoSEQ multiplex PCR, lists solely in-frame clones and lacks some. Of about 270,000 clones listed, around 89% are singletons. This sample stems from a study of blood T cell repertoires in COVID-19. The junction had 9 bases not matched to a gene; V was cut back by 1 base and J by 6 bases. CDR3 size: 16 residues. The germline gives CDR1 SGHRS, CDR2 YFSETQ. The chain uses TRBV5-1 and TRBJ2-3; 9 nucleotides line up with TRBD1. The source is a woman aged 18 to 35 who had recovered from COVID-19. The specimen sequenced was PBMCs or T cells enriched from blood (not recorded which). CDR3 region: CASSLLGQGYADTQYF. The DNA for the CDR3 is TGCGCCAGCAGCTTGTTAGGACAGGGGTATGCGGATACGCAGTATTTT.